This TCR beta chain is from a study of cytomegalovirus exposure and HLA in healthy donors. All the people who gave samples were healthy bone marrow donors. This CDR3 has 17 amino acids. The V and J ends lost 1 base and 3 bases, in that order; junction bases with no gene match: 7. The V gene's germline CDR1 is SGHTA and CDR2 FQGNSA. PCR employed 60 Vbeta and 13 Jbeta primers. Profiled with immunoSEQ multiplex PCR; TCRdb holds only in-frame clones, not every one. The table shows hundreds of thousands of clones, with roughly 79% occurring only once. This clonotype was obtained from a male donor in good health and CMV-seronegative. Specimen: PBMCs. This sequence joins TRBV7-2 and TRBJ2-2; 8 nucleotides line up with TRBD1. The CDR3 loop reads CASSLGAGTGDTGELFF. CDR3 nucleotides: TGTGCCAGCAGCTTAGGGGCCGGGACAGGAGACACCGGGGAGCTGTTTTTT.